The 18 T cell receptor beta chains below were found in one sample sequenced in a study of cytomegalovirus exposure and HLA in healthy donors. Produced via immunoSEQ multiplex PCR; TCRdb's table is partial and in-frame only. Among around 140,000 clones, about 95% were seen once, and the ten largest hold approximately 1.8%. Sequencing was done on a sample of PBMCs. The receptors were sampled from a man aged 18 to 35 in good health and CMV-seropositive.

The genes are TRBV2 and TRBJ2-5; 7 bases are a match to TRBD1. The CDR3 is 13 residues long. The ends lost 6 bases at V and 3 bases at J; junction bases unmatched: 4. Germline V gene data show CDR1 as SNHLY and CDR2 as FYNNEI. CDR3 sequence reads: CASRRDREETQYF. DNA of the CDR3: TGTGCCAGCAGACGGGACAGAGAAGAGACCCAGTACTTC.

The V and J genes are TRBV27 and TRBJ2-7, with a weak D call TRBD2 (7 bases). V lost 8 bases and J lost 3, with 11 bases in between. Per germline, CDR1 MNHEY and CDR2 SMNVEV (reference sequence). The CDR3 loop spans 12 amino acids. As DNA, the CDR3 is TGTGCCAGCCTAGGGGGGGACTACGAGCAGTACTTC. The encoded protein is CASLGGDYEQYF.

The J gene is TRBJ2-1, the V gene TRBV30, with D unresolved. V dropped 2 bases and J dropped 3 bases, with 5 bases sitting between them. Germline V gene sequence: CDR1 GTSNPN, CDR2 SVGIG (reference sequence). This CDR3 is 12 amino acids long. The CDR3 here is CAWSPSYNEQFF. The CDR3, as DNA: TGTGCCTGGAGTCCCAGCTACAATGAGCAGTTCTTC.

The V gene is TRBV5-1, the J gene TRBJ1-2; possible D gene TRBD1, 6 bases. The CDR3 length is 14 residues. The ends were cut back, 8 bases at V and 3 bases at J, with 17 bases in the middle. Germline CDR1 SGHRS, CDR2 YFSETQ. The chain's CDR3 is CASGARGADYGYTF. CDR3 DNA sequence: TGCGCCAGTGGGGCGCGGGGGGCAGACTATGGCTACACCTTC.

The V and J genes are TRBV5-5 and TRBJ2-7, with D perhaps matching TRBD2 (6 bases). Germline V gene data show CDR1 as SGHKS and CDR2 as YYEKEE (reference sequence). This CDR3 contains 15 residues. With 0 bases removed from V and 2 bases from J, the gap between germline ends came to 12 bases. The CDR3 loop reads CASSLVGGNPYEQYF. The CDR3 DNA sequence: TGTGCCAGCAGCTTGGTTGGCGGGAATCCCTACGAGCAGTACTTC.

The rearrangement links TRBV6-1 to TRBJ2-1; perhaps TRBD2 as D (6 bases). Germline assignment: CDR1 MNHNS and CDR2 SASEGT. V lost 0 bases and J 3 bases, leaving 12 bases between the germline ends. The CDR3 contains 16 residues. The CDR3 region is CASSEARLAIYNEQFF. CDR3 DNA sequence: TGTGCCAGCAGTGAAGCGCGCCTAGCGATCTACAATGAGCAGTTCTTC.

The genes are TRBV28 and TRBJ2-1; a weak D match, TRBD2 (6 bases). CDR3 length: 16 residues. With 5 bases removed from V and 1 base from J, the gap between germline ends came to 15 bases. Germline loops: CDR1 MDHEN, CDR2 SYDVKM. CDR3 amino acids: CASSDERVGSYNEQFF. The DNA of the CDR3 is TGTGCCAGCAGTGACGAGCGGGTGGGGTCCTACAATGAGCAGTTCTTC.

The genes are TRBV4-1 and TRBJ2-5, with D possibly TRBD1 on 7 matching bases. Germline CDR1 MGHRA, CDR2 YSYEKL. CDR3 length equals 15 residues. Trimming left V 4 bases short and J 4 bases short, with 16 bases between. This chain's CDR3 is CASSRRQGGAETQYF. The CDR3, as DNA: TGCGCCAGCAGCCGAAGACAGGGAGGAGCAGAGACCCAGTACTTC.

This chain links TRBV6-1 with TRBJ1-6; D might be TRBD1 (5 bases). CDR3 length equals 17 residues. Looked up from germline, CDR1 is MNHNS and CDR2 is SASEGT. The V and J ends lost 2 bases and 2 bases respectively, with 13 bases between them. CDR3: CASSETASRAYNSPLHF. In nucleotides, the CDR3 is TGTGCCAGCAGTGAAACCGCATCCAGGGCCTATAATTCACCCCTCCACTTT.

The rearrangement links TRBV29-1 to TRBJ1-2; 9 bases are shared with TRBD1. CDR3 length: 12 residues. V lost 7 bases to trimming and J lost 6 bases; unmatched junction nucleotides: 6. Germline CDR1 reads SQVTM; CDR2 reads ANQGSEA. This CDR3 is CSDATGGDGYTF. In DNA, the CDR3 is TGCAGCGACGCGACAGGGGGAGATGGCTACACCTTC. The full variable domain, with the rest looked up from reference TRBV29-1 and TRBJ1-2, is SAVISQKPSRDICQRGTSLTIQCQVDSQVTMMFWYRQQPGQSLTLIATANQGSEATYESGFVIDKFPISRPNLTFSTLTVSNMSPEDSSIYLCSDATGGDGYTFGSGTRLTVV.

This clone appeared a single time. The chain is built from TRBV6-1 and TRBJ1-1, with D possibly matching TRBD1 (5 bases). Trimming left V 3 bases short and J 2 bases short, with 7 bases between. The CDR3 spans 13 residues. Germline lookup yields CDR1 MNHNS and CDR2 SASEGT. The CDR3 nucleotides are TGTGCCAGCAGTGACAGGGTAAACACTGAAGCTTTCTTT. Translation gives CASSDRVNTEAFF.

This chain uses TRBV15 with TRBJ1-4, with D tentatively TRBD1 (6 bases). The CDR3 is 15 residues long. The V gene lost 5 bases and the J gene lost 5 bases, with 15 bases spanning the gap. CDR1 LNHNV and CDR2 YYDKDF come from the germline V gene (reference sequence). CDR3 nucleotide sequence: TGTGCCACCAGCTATACCCGGACAGTGAATGAAAAACTGTTTTTT. Amino acid sequence: CATSYTRTVNEKLFF.

The chain carries TRBV7-8 and TRBJ2-2, with 10 bases aligning to TRBD2. The germline gives CDR1 SGHVS, CDR2 FQNEAQ. V dropped 2 bases and J dropped 3; count of bases not matched to a gene: 12. The CDR3 consists of 19 residues. The CDR3 loop reads CASSLRLAGDFRDTGELFF. CDR3 coding DNA: TGTGCCAGCAGCTTACGGCTAGCGGGAGATTTTCGAGACACCGGGGAGCTGTTTTTT. Drawing the rest from reference TRBV7-8 and TRBJ2-2, the complete variable domain is GAGVSQSPRYKVAKRGQDVALRCDPISGHVSLFWYQQALGQGPEFLTYFQNEAQLDKSGLPSDRFFAERPEGSVSTLKIQRTQQEDSAVYLCASSLRLAGDFRDTGELFFGEGSRLTVL.

The rearrangement uses TRBV2 and TRBJ1-3, with TRBD1 identical over 10 bases. Looked up from germline, CDR1 is SNHLY and CDR2 is FYNNEI. After removal of 4 bases from V and 4 bases from J, the junction contained 10 bases not matched to a gene. The CDR3 consists of 17 residues. Written as DNA, the CDR3 is TGTGCCAGCAGTGGACAGGGGGCTAGGTCGGCGGGAAACACCATATATTTT. It translates to CASSGQGARSAGNTIYF.

The V gene is TRBV13, the J gene TRBJ2-3, with D uncertain. This CDR3 has 13 residues. The V and J ends lost 5 bases and 0 bases respectively, with 6 bases between them. The germline V gene encodes CDR1 PRHDT and CDR2 FYEKMQ (reference sequence). CDR3 sequence reads: CASSPPSTDTQYF. The DNA for the CDR3 is TGTGCCAGCAGCCCCCCGAGCACAGATACGCAGTATTTT.

This rearrangement joins TRBV10-1 to TRBJ2-1; 10 nucleotides agree with TRBD2. Germline V CDR1 and CDR2: WNHNN, SYGVQD (reference sequence). The CDR3 runs to 16 residues. J lost 8 bases, V lost 3 bases, and 10 bases had no gene match. The CDR3 region is CASSDSSSGSNYEQFF. In nucleotides, the CDR3 is TGCGCCAGCAGTGACTCTTCTAGCGGGAGTAACTATGAGCAGTTCTTC.

This chain links TRBV28 with TRBJ1-1; 9 bases map to TRBD1. Germline values: CDR1 MDHEN, CDR2 SYDVKM. This CDR3 spans 14 amino acids. The V gene end was trimmed by 4 bases and the J gene end by 11 bases; junction bases not matched to a gene: 11. CDR3 in amino acids: CASSSNRGRGEAFF. The CDR3 DNA sequence: TGTGCCAGCAGTTCCAACAGGGGGCGCGGGGAGGCTTTCTTT.

V usage is TRBV7-9 and J usage is TRBJ2-5; D is undetermined. The CDR3 covers 13 residues. The V and J ends lost 5 bases and 1 base respectively, with 8 bases between them. CDR1 and CDR2 from the germline V gene are SEHNR and FQNEAQ (reference sequence). The CDR3 protein is CASSPSSQETQYF. CDR3 bases: TGTGCCAGCAGCCCCTCCAGCCAAGAGACCCAGTACTTC. Drawing the rest from reference TRBV7-9 and TRBJ2-5, the complete variable domain is DTGVSQNPRHKITKRGQNVTFRCDPISEHNRLYWYRQTLGQGPEFLTYFQNEAQLEKSRLLSDRFSAERPKGSFSTLEIQRTEQGDSAMYLCASSPSSQETQYFGPGTRLLVL.